This is a list of T cell receptor beta chains from one sample in a study of regulatory T cells in long-lasting Graves disease. TCRdb fed the multiplex PCR reads into MiXCR, producing one record per CDR3 protein. The table lists over 450,000 distinct CDR3 sequences, more than 10% of them singletons, with almost 9% in the top ten. These data were also filed under a second study, of T cells in Graves' hyperthyroidism and ophthalmopathy.

The material was peripheral blood mononuclear cells (PBMCs), obtained at new diagnosis, from a patient treated with antithyroid drugs. These receptors all come from a woman in her twenties or thirties with Graves disease. Both conserved end residues are part of each CDR3. D genes are given only for firm matches. Clone size appears in some rows only: once, few, many, or a class for an expanded clone.

clone size	D gene	CDR3 length	J gene	V gene	CDR3 protein	CDR3 DNA
many	.	10	TRBJ2-3	TRBV20-1	CSASSRDQYF	TGCAGTGCTAGTTCGAGGGATCAGTATTTT
many	TRBD2	17	TRBJ2-1	TRBV28	CASTPEAPSGRYNEQFF	TGTGCCAGCACCCCTGAGGCCCCTAGCGGGAGGTACAATGAGCAGTTCTTC
.	.	15	TRBJ2-7	TRBV7-2	CASSLPGRYSYEQYF	TGTGCCAGCAGCCTTCCAGGGCGTTACTCCTACGAGCAGTACTTC
many	.	15	TRBJ1-2	TRBV19	CASSEKTGRAYGYTF	TGTGCCAGTAGTGAAAAAACAGGGCGCGCCTATGGCTACACCTTC
few	.	12	TRBJ1-2	TRBV6-1	CASSEINYGYTF	TGTGCCAGCAGTGAAATTAACTATGGCTACACCTTC
.	.	14	TRBJ1-5	TRBV6-1	CASSSTVGWQPQHF	TGTGCCAGCAGCTCCACGGTGGGATGGCAGCCCCAGCATTTT
few	TRBD1	14	TRBJ1-2	TRBV20-1	CSAKGAPPGFGYTF	TGCAGTGCTAAGGGGGCACCCCCGGGATTTGGCTACACCTTC
many	TRBD1	15	TRBJ2-7	TRBV30	CAWSAKQGISYEQYF	TGTGCCTGGAGTGCAAAACAGGGGATTTCCTACGAGCAGTACTTC
many	.	17	TRBJ2-2	TRBV4-3	CASSQILGAQNTGELFF	TGCGCCAGCAGCCAAATACTCGGGGCGCAGAACACCGGGGAGCTGTTTTTT
.	.	12	TRBJ1-3	TRBV20-1	CSAREAGNTIYF	TGCAGTGCTAGAGAGGCGGGAAACACCATATATTTT
many	.	12	TRBJ1-1	TRBV12-3/TRBV12-4	CASSFWGEGAFF	TGTGCCAGCAGTTTCTGGGGGGAGGGAGCTTTCTTT
.	.	14	TRBJ2-7	TRBV6-1	CASSPRTDLYEQYF	TGTGCCAGCAGTCCCCGGACTGATCTCTACGAGCAGTACTTC
many	TRBD2	15	TRBJ2-3	TRBV18	CASSPRTSGRATQYF	TGTGCCAGCTCACCGCGGACTAGCGGGAGGGCTACGCAGTATTTT
many	TRBD2	16	TRBJ2-1	TRBV11-2	CASRPPEAGGHNEQFF	TGTGCCAGCAGGCCCCCCGAGGCGGGAGGGCACAATGAGCAGTTCTTC
.	.	14	TRBJ2-1	TRBV7-9	CAGAGTRWNNEQFF	TGTGCCGGAGCCGGGACCCGGTGGAACAATGAGCAGTTCTTC
.	.	19	TRBJ2-1	TRBV29-1	CGVLRGRRGEDSSYNEQFF	TGCGGCGTGCTCAGGGGGCGCCGGGGGGAGGATAGTTCCTACAATGAGCAGTTCTTC
many	TRBD1	15	TRBJ1-1	TRBV6-2/TRBV6-3	CASSYSRTGWTEAFF	TGTGCCAGCAGTTACTCCAGGACAGGGTGGACTGAAGCTTTCTTT
many	.	14	TRBJ2-7	TRBV27	CASSLLGVNYEQYF	TGTGCCAGCAGTTTATTAGGGGTAAACTACGAGCAGTACTTC
many	TRBD1	15	TRBJ1-1	TRBV2	CASSQQGAVDTEAFF	TGTGCCAGCAGTCAACAGGGGGCTGTGGACACTGAAGCTTTCTTT
many	TRBD1	14	TRBJ2-1	TRBV6-1	CASRRTGGKNEQFF	TGTGCCAGCAGGAGGACAGGGGGCAAGAATGAGCAGTTCTTC
many	.	14	TRBJ2-1	TRBV6-2/TRBV6-3	CASSYFAPWDEQFF	TGTGCCAGCAGTTACTTTGCCCCTTGGGATGAGCAGTTCTTC
many	TRBD2	14	TRBJ2-7	TRBV29-1	CSALTSGRNWEQYF	TGCAGCGCGCTGACTAGCGGGAGGAATTGGGAGCAGTACTTC
many	.	13	TRBJ2-7	TRBV6-1	CASRPDRRYEQYF	TGTGCCAGCAGACCTGACAGAAGATACGAGCAGTACTTC
few	.	14	TRBJ1-1	TRBV7-2	CASSRRNMNTEAFF	TGTGCCAGCAGCCGCAGGAACATGAACACTGAAGCTTTCTTT
few	TRBD1	15	TRBJ2-1	TRBV20-1	CSALGNRGRNNEQFF	TGCAGTGCCCTAGGGAACAGGGGAAGGAACAATGAGCAGTTCTTC
few	.	15	TRBJ2-5	TRBV7-2	CGSSFPWQDQETQYF	TGTGGCAGCAGCTTCCCTTGGCAAGATCAAGAGACCCAGTACTTC
many	.	15	TRBJ2-3	TRBV12-3/TRBV12-4	CASSPESGSTDTQYF	TGTGCCAGCAGTCCGGAAAGCGGGAGCACAGATACGCAGTATTTT
.	.	14	TRBJ2-3	TRBV7-3	CASSLRSGPDTQYF	TGTGCCAGCAGCTTACGGTCTGGGCCAGATACGCAGTATTTT
.	TRBD2	14	TRBJ2-3	TRBV6-2/TRBV6-3	CASTGLAGADTQYF	TGTGCCAGCACGGGACTAGCAGGGGCAGATACGCAGTATTTT
.	TRBD2	20	TRBJ2-1	TRBV30	CAWFHWGLAGGPRSYNEQFF	TGTGCCTGGTTCCACTGGGGACTAGCGGGAGGGCCGCGGTCGTACAATGAGCAGTTCTTC
.	TRBD2	19	TRBJ2-1	TRBV4-1	CASSQEYPTSGNPYNEQFF	TGCGCCAGCAGCCAAGAATATCCAACTAGCGGGAACCCCTACAATGAGCAGTTCTTC
many	.	13	TRBJ1-1	TRBV11-1	CASSLSKNTEAFF	TGTGCCAGCAGCTTATCGAAGAACACTGAAGCTTTCTTT
.	.	12	TRBJ1-1	TRBV20-1	CSALQDDTEAFF	TGCAGTGCTCTACAGGATGACACTGAAGCTTTCTTT
.	TRBD1	14	TRBJ2-7	TRBV4-2	CASSQGQGIYEQYF	TGTGCCAGCAGCCAAGGACAGGGGATTTACGAGCAGTACTTC
many	TRBD2	15	TRBJ2-1	TRBV7-3	CASSAGTSGNNEQFF	TGTGCCAGCAGCGCTGGGACTAGCGGTAACAATGAGCAGTTCTTC
many	.	12	TRBJ2-4	TRBV2	CASSDQQISGYF	TGTGCCAGCAGTGACCAGCAAATATCTGGCTACTTC
few	.	12	TRBJ1-3	TRBV20-1	CSARGRVDTIYF	TGCAGTGCTAGGGGCAGGGTGGACACCATATATTTT
.	TRBD2	15	TRBJ2-7	TRBV19	CASSNRLAGVYEQYF	TGTGCCAGTAGTAACCGACTAGCGGGAGTTTACGAGCAGTACTTC
.	.	16	TRBJ2-7	TRBV6-2/TRBV6-3	CASSYSATYPSYEQYF	TGTGCCAGCAGTTACTCCGCTACCTACCCCTCCTACGAGCAGTACTTC
.	.	15	TRBJ1-3	TRBV7-6	CASSPAGDSGNTIYF	TGTGCCAGCAGCCCCGCGGGGGACTCTGGAAACACCATATATTTT
many	TRBD1	13	TRBJ1-1	TRBV6-1	CASGRQGVTEAFF	TGTGCCAGCGGGAGACAGGGGGTCACTGAAGCTTTCTTT
few	TRBD2	15	TRBJ2-2	TRBV10-2	CASFLAGGASGELFF	TGCGCCAGCTTTTTAGCGGGAGGGGCCTCTGGGGAGCTGTTTTTT
.	.	14	TRBJ1-2	TRBV28	CAGSRDAGGYGYTF	TGTGCCGGCAGTCGGGACGCTGGGGGCTATGGCTACACCTTC
.	.	16	TRBJ2-3	TRBV5-1	CASSFRDQLSTDTQYF	TGCGCCAGCAGCTTCCGGGACCAACTATCCACAGATACGCAGTATTTT
few	.	15	TRBJ1-1	TRBV28	CASSLWSGTPLRAFF	TGTGCCAGCAGTTTATGGTCCGGGACCCCTCTCCGCGCTTTCTTT
many	.	12	TRBJ2-3	TRBV18	CASCRSSDTQYF	TGTGCCAGCTGCAGGTCTTCAGATACGCAGTATTTT
many	TRBD2	16	TRBJ2-5	TRBV13	CASSPQGAGTQETQYF	TGTGCCAGCAGCCCGCAGGGAGCGGGAACCCAAGAGACCCAGTACTTC
.	TRBD1	15	TRBJ2-7	TRBV19	CASSITGTGTYEQYF	TGTGCCAGTAGTATAACCGGGACAGGAACCTACGAGCAGTACTTC
many	TRBD1	14	TRBJ1-1	TRBV11-1	CASRWDRENTEAFF	TGTGCCAGCAGGTGGGACAGGGAGAACACTGAAGCTTTCTTT
many	TRBD2	18	TRBJ2-1	TRBV9	CASSVSQSSGYSYNEQFF	TGTGCCAGCAGCGTATCCCAATCTAGCGGTTACTCCTACAATGAGCAGTTCTTC
many	TRBD1	14	TRBJ1-2	TRBV2	CASLGQADVKGYTF	TGTGCCAGCCTTGGACAGGCCGACGTGAAAGGCTACACCTTC
.	TRBD2	16	TRBJ2-1	TRBV5-6	CASSLVTSGSYNEQFF	TGTGCCAGCAGCTTGGTTACTAGCGGTTCCTACAATGAGCAGTTCTTC
many	TRBD1	17	TRBJ2-7	TRBV7-2	CASSADRASLSSYEQYF	TGTGCCAGCAGCGCCGACAGGGCCTCGTTGAGCTCCTACGAGCAGTACTTC